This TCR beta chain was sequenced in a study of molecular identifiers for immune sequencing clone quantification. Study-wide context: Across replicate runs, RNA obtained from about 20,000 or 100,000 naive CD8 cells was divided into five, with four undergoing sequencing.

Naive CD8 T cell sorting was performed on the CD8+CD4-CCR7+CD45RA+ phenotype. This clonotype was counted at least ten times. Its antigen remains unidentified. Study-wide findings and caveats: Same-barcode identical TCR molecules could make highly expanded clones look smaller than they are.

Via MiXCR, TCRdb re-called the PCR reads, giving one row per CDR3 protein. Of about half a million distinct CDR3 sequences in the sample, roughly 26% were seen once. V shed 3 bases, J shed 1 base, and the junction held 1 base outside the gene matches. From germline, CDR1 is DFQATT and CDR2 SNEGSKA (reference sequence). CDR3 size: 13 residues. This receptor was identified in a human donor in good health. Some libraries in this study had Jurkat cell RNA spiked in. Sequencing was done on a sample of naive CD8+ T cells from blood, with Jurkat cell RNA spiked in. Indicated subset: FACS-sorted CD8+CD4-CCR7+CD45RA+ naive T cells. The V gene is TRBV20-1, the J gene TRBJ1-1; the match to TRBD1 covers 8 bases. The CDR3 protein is CSARDRENTEAFF. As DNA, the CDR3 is TGCAGTGCTAGGGACAGGGAGAACACTGAAGCTTTCTTT.